This entry features one TCR beta chain sequence. Its antigen is not identified. The same CDR3 can be traced to other DNA sequences in this sample. These data come from a study of a mutant IDH1 vaccine in newly diagnosed glioma. Study background: The start of vaccination came 4-6 weeks after radiotherapy alone, or with temozolomide cycles. Receipt of radiotherapy, temozolomide, or both preceded the study, and most received both.

The time point was: week 47, end of study. Vaccination used 300 ug of mutant IDH1 20-mer peptide per dose, with topical imiquimod. In germline, CDR1 is WNHNN, CDR2 SYGVQD (reference sequence). Trimming cost V 2 bases and J 3 bases; bases outside gene matches: 6. There are 17 residues in the CDR3. The table came from immunoSEQ multiplex PCR; TCRdb's copy has only in-frame clones and leaves some out. Here the sample spans about 94,000 clones, roughly nine tenths being singletons. Study results and caveats: Vaccination induced immune responses in about 93% of patients.

This clonotype was obtained from a woman aged 45 to 65 with glioma. The V call is TRBV10-1, the J call TRBJ2-1; TRBD2 aligns across 11 bases. The specimen comprised PBMCs, sampled from a glioma patient whose treatment included an IDH1 peptide vaccine. DNA for the CDR3: TGCGCCAGCAGTGAGAGAACTAGCGGGAGCTTCTACAATGAGCAGTTCTTC. This sequence encodes CASSERTSGSFYNEQFF.